This T cell receptor (beta chain) was recovered during a study of blood T cell repertoires in COVID-19. Across the whole study: Samples came from the United States, Italy and Spain, spanning acute and convalescent COVID-19. The cDNA or gDNA used as material had been derived from T cells, B-cell-depleted T cells, or PBMCs.

Original analysis: Researchers report that nucleated cell counts were estimated from reference gene primer amplification. Profiled with immunoSEQ multiplex PCR; TCRdb holds only in-frame clones, not every one. V, J and clone size are those of that table, while D and trimming were read from the DNA. The data hold about 160,000 clones, with 82% observed a single time. This clone has more than one count but fewer than ten. Between the trimmed V and J ends, which lost 3 bases and 0 bases, there was a span of 15 bases. From germline, CDR1 is DFQATT and CDR2 SNEGSKA (reference sequence). The CDR3 consists of 16 residues.

V is TRBV20-1 and J is TRBJ2-1; D is unclear. This TCR derives from a woman of 80 years or more with acute or convalescent COVID-19. The sample was peripheral blood. Here the CDR3 reads CSASEFRAGSYNEQFF. The CDR3 nucleotides read TGCAGTGCTAGTGAGTTCCGAGCCGGCTCCTACAATGAGCAGTTCTTC.